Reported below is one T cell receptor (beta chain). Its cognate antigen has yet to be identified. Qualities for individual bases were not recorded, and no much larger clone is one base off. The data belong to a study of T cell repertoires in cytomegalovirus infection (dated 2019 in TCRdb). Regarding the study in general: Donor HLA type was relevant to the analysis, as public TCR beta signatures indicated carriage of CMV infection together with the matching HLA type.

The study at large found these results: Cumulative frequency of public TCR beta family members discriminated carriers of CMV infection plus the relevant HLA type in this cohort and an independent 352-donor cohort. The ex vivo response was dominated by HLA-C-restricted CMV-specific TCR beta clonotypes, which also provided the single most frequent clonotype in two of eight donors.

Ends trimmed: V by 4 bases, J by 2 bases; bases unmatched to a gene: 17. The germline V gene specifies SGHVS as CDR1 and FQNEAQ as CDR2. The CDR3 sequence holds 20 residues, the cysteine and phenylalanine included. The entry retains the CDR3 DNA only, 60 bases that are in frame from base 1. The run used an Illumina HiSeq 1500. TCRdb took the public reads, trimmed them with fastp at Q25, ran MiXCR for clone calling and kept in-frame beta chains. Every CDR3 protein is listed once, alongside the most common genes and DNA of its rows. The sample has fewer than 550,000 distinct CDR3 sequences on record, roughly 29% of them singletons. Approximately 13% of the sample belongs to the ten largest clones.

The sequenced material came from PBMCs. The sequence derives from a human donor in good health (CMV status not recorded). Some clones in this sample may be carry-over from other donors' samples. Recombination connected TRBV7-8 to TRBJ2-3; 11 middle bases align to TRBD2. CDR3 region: CASSYRLAGRGGVYTDTQYF. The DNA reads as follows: TGTGCCAGCAGCTATCGACTAGCGGGAAGGGGGGGGGTTTACACAGATACGCAGTATTTT.